This record covers a single T cell receptor beta chain. Its antigen is not yet known. No much larger clonotype is one base removed from it; base qualities were not supplied. The time point label corresponds to: about 28 days (+/-7) after the second vaccine dose. AZD1222 recipients with second doses at about 4 weeks or about 12 weeks were pooled, because spike-specific TCR depth and breadth did not differ between schedules. The vaccinee samples were drawn from two UK trials, COV001 and COV002, one of which was a single-blind randomized controlled phase 2/3 trial testing AZD1222 (ChAdOx1 nCoV-19) in healthy adults. For TCRbeta chain sequencing, PBMC samples from trial participants were taken at day 0 and at day 28 after the second dose. V loses 7 bases of germline sequence and J loses 0 bases, and the interval between the two ends is 10 bases. The germline V gene encodes CDR1 LNHDA and CDR2 SQIVND (reference sequence). The CDR3 covers 14 residues, taking in both the cysteine and the phenylalanine. The entry retains the CDR3 DNA only, 42 bases that are in frame from base 1.

The CDR3 regions of human TCRbeta chains were analyzed by immunosequencing. As for how the authors treated the data: Repertoire TCRs were matched against a reference library of SARS-CoV-2-specific TCRs generated with the MIRA antigen-specificity platform. Breadth meant the fraction of unique TCRs that were SARS-CoV-2-associated, whereas depth meant the fraction of total T cells that were SARS-CoV-2-associated. Using the MIRA data, each spike-specific TCR was assigned both to the spike region to which the TCR was reactive and to a CD4 or CD8 class. Log10-transformed breadth and depth values were compared by one-way ANOVA with Sidak's multiple comparisons tests. Entries here come from immuneACCESS through TCRdb and include only in-frame sequences with V and J called. Some clones fail to appear in such tables; in the studies checked, an unresolved V gene covers under half of the shortfall, and the cause of the remainder is unknown. V and J calls plus clone size are reproduced from that table; the DNA served to infer D and trimming. The sample table lists roughly 200,000 clones, 90% to 95% of them with a count of one. The top ten hold 1.7% of the sample.

This sample is drawn from a study of T cell responses to AZD1222 COVID-19 vaccine (dated by TCRdb to about 2021). Turning to the overall study: TCR sequencing covered more than 230 trial participants: 200 to 220 given two doses of AZD1222 and 26 given two doses of MenACWY control vaccine. Trial participants were enrolled into age subgroups of 18-55, 56-69 and 70-plus years, which contained around 140, 26 and 57 TCR-sequenced participants, respectively. Overall study results and their limits: Participants were mostly white British, with more females than males. The authors suggested clonal diversity may have been underestimated. After two AZD1222 doses, spike-specific TCR breadth and depth were significantly higher than at day 0 and than in MenACWY recipients. Reportedly, almost half of the unique spike-specific TCRs recognized epitopes lying outside the regions that are mutated in the B.1.351 and B.1.1.7 variants. In the small 56-69-year group, the increase in depth fell short of significance, most likely because of low power. No day 14 peak-response samples were available, so repertoires were characterized only after the peak T cell response. Conclusions about previously exposed vaccinees are limited because only five or six AZD1222 recipients were SARS-CoV-2 seropositive at baseline. The vaccine-associated CD4 TCRs covered the entire spike protein, and the dominant responses fell in regions 160-218 and 743-854.

Sequencing was performed on peripheral blood, taken 28 days after the second AZD1222 dose. Rearrangement joined TRBV19 to TRBJ1-3; tentative D gene TRBD1, with 5 bases matching. The TCR was taken from an adult who received the AZD1222 COVID-19 vaccine. The CDR3 protein: CASTRQSSGNTIYF. The nucleotide sequence reads TGTGCCAGTACACGACAGAGCTCTGGAAACACCATATATTTT.